This T cell receptor beta chain appears in the sequencing data of a study of shared clonotypes between healthy human individuals. Using immunoSEQ multiplex PCR, the repertoire was profiled, and TCRdb retains in-frame clones only, with some absent. This sample has more than 2,000,000 clones; 85% to 95% occur once, and the top ten carry 0.39%. Germline loops: CDR1 SGDLS, CDR2 YYNGEE. Deletions cut 4 bases from V and 9 bases from J, with 23 bases between. This CDR3 has 16 amino acids. Findings of the study overall: Naive subsets tended to show greater estimated richness than memory subsets.

Of note for this clone: Its antigen is as yet unknown.

The sample was naive CD4+ T cells from PBMCs. The subset denotes: CD45RA+ positively selected. The chain carries TRBV9 and TRBJ1-3; D not resolved. The clonotype was recovered from a young man in good health. Some clones in this sample may be carry-over from other donors' samples. This chain's CDR3 is CASSRAPYLGEGTIYF. In DNA form, the CDR3 reads TGTGCCAGCAGCCGAGCTCCGTATCTGGGAGAGGGCACCATATATTTT.